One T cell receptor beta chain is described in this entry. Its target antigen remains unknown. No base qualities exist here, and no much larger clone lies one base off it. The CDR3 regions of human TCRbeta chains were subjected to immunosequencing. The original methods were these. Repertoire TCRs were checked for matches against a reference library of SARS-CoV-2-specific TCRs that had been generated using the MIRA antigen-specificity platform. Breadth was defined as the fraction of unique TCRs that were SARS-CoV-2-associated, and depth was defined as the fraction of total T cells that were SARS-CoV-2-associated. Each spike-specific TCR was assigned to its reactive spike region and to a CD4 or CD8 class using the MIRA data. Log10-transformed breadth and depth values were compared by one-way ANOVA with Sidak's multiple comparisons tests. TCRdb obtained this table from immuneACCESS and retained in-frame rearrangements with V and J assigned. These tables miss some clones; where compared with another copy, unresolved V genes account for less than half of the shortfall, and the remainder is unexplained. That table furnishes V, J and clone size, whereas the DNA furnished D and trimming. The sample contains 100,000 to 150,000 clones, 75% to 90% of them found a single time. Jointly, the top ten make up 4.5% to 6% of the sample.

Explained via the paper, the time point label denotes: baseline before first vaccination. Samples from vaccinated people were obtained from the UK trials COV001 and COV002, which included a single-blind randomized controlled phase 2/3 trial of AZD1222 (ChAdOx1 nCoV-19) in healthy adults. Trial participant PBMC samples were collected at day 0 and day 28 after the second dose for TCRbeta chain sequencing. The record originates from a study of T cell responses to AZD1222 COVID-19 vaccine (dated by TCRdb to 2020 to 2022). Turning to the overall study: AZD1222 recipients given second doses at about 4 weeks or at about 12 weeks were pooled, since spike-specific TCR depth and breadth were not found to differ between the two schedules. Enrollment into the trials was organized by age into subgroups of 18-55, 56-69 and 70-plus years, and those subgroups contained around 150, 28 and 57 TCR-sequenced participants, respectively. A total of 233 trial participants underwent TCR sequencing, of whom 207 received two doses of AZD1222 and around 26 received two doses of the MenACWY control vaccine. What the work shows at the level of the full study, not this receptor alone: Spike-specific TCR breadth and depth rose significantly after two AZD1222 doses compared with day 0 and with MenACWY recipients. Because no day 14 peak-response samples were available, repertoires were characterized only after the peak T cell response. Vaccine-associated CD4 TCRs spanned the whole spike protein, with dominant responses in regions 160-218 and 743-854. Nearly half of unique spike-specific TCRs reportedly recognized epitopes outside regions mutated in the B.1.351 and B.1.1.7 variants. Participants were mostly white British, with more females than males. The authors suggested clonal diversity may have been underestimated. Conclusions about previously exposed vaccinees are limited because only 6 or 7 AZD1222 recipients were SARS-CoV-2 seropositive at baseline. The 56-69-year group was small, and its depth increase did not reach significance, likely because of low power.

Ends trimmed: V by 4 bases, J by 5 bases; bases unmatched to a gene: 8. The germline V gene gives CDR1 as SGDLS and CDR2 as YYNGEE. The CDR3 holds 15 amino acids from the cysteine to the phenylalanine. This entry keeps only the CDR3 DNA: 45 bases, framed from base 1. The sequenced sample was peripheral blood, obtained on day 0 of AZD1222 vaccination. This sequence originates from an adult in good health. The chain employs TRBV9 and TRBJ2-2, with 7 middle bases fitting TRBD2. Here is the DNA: TGTGCCAGCAGCCCTCGGTTGGGGGGGACCGGGGAGCTGTTTTTT. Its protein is CASSPRLGGTGELFF.